The present TCR beta chain was sequenced within a study of vaccination and CD4 T cells after COVID-19. General study results and limits: Within the convalescent patients, a median around 84% of the SARS-CoV-2-reactive clones were ones that appeared only post-vaccination.

This clonotype was observed a handful of times. The antigen remains undetermined. Trimming pared 0 bases from V and 1 base from J, leaving 11 bases between. CDR3 length: 15 amino acids. Germline CDR1 is SGHRS and CDR2 is YFSETQ. Specified treatment: roughly nine-day PBMC culture with coronavirus spike peptide pools or control peptides (ViraFEST assay). Cultures used under 2.5 million PBMCs per well, about 9.9 IU/ml IL-2 and 8.5 to 10 ug/ml peptides. The Oncomine TCR Beta short-read assay sequenced DNA from cultured CD4+ T cells. TCRdb analysed the PCR reads with MiXCR anew, one entry per CDR3 protein. The table shows 12,000 to 15,000 distinct CDR3 sequences, with nearly 35% occurring only once.

The sequenced sample consisted of cultured CD4+ T cells from blood. The clonotype was recovered from a human donor with COVID-19. The genes are TRBV5-1 and TRBJ2-7, with D maybe TRBD1 (7 bases). The DNA for the CDR3 is TGCGCCAGCAGCTTGGACCAGGGGGGTTCCTACGAGCAGTACTTC. Translating gives CASSLDQGGSYEQYF.